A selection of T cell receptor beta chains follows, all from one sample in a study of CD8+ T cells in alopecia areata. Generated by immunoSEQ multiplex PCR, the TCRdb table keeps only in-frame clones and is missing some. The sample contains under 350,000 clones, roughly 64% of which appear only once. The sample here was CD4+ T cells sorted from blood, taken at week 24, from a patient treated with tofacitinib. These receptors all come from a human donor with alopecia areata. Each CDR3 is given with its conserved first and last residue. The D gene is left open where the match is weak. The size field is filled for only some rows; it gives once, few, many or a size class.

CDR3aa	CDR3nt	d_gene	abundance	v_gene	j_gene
CASSERAGGRFSYEQYF	TGTGCCAGCAGTGAAAGGGCAGGAGGACGATTCTCCTACGAGCAGTACTTC	.	.	TRBV6-1	TRBJ2-7
CASSLTENTGELFF	TGTGCCAGCAGCCTGACAGAGAACACCGGGGAGCTGTTTTTT	.	few	TRBV9	TRBJ2-2
CAISEISPPSEQYF	TGTGCCATCAGTGAGATTTCTCCTCCGAGCGAGCAGTACTTC	.	few	TRBV10-3	TRBJ2-7
CASSVVAGGNTGELFF	TGTGCCAGCAGCGTAGTAGCGGGGGGGAACACCGGGGAGCTGTTTTTT	TRBD2	.	TRBV9	TRBJ2-2
CASSLANRVNTGELFF	TGTGCCAGCAGCTTAGCGAATAGGGTGAACACCGGGGAGCTGTTTTTT	.	few	TRBV7-2	TRBJ2-2
CASSQGTGVNYGYTF	TGCGCCAGCAGCCAAGGGACAGGGGTTAACTATGGCTACACCTTC	TRBD1	.	TRBV4-3	TRBJ1-2
CASSDRGAGETQYF	TGTGCCAGCAGTGACCGAGGGGCGGGGGAGACCCAGTACTTC	.	few	TRBV6-4	TRBJ2-5
CASSQALHVNTGELFF	TGCGCCAGCAGCCAAGCTCTACACGTGAACACCGGGGAGCTGTTTTTT	.	.	TRBV4-3	TRBJ2-2
CASRKDRGVYEQYF	TGTGCCAGCAGAAAGGACAGGGGGGTTTACGAGCAGTACTTC	TRBD1	.	TRBV6-5	TRBJ2-7
CAWSYRVDQPQHF	TGTGCCTGGAGTTACAGGGTCGATCAGCCCCAGCATTTT	.	.	TRBV30	TRBJ1-5
CAIRPTGDSYEQYF	TGTGCCATCAGACCGACAGGGGACTCCTACGAGCAGTACTTC	TRBD1	.	TRBV10-3	TRBJ2-7
CATSRRDRQETQYF	TGTGCCACCAGCAGGAGGGACAGGCAAGAGACCCAGTACTTC	TRBD1	.	TRBV15	TRBJ2-5
CASTDRGSAYGYTF	TGTGCCAGCACTGACAGGGGGTCTGCCTATGGCTACACCTTC	TRBD1	once	TRBV25-1	TRBJ1-2
CASSPQPGGASYEQYF	TGTGCCAGCTCTCCCCAACCAGGGGGCGCTTCCTACGAGCAGTACTTC	TRBD1	few	TRBV18	TRBJ2-7
CASSARDRGQETQYF	TGTGCCAGCAGCGCCCGGGACAGGGGGCAAGAGACCCAGTACTTC	TRBD1	.	TRBV9	TRBJ2-5
CAWSRRVADTQYF	TGTGCCTGGAGCCGAAGAGTGGCAGATACGCAGTATTTT	.	.	TRBV30	TRBJ2-3